This TCR beta chain comes out of a study of post-analysis software for immune sequencing data. Across the whole study: There were relapsing-remitting, secondary progressive and progressive-relapsing multiple sclerosis among the disease courses included.

Study-level findings and limits: Those with multiple sclerosis, the patient group, showed significantly lower normalized Chao1 diversity than controls. TRBV5-6, TRBV5-1 and TRBV20-1 were among roughly 5 TRBV segments more frequent in patients than controls. Strong co-clustering by F measure was evident for samples that had been prepared in the same batch.

This clonotype was picked up one time. The antigen is undetermined. Incorporated into the TCR beta cDNA libraries were unique molecular identifiers, which served to reduce PCR and sequencing biases. TCRdb re-called the PCR reads with MiXCR, one entry per CDR3 protein. In the table there are about 770,000 distinct CDR3 sequences, about 45% of which are singletons. Losses at the gene ends were 1 base for V and 14 bases for J; bases not matched to a gene: 10. CDR1 and CDR2 from the germline V gene are SGHRS and YFSETQ. The CDR3 is 14 amino acids. The specimen was blood. The origin of this receptor is a girl between 10 and 17 years old with multiple sclerosis. The V call is TRBV5-1, the J call TRBJ2-1; 9 bases agree with TRBD2. The CDR3 loop is CASSLRGGRATEFF. The CDR3 nucleotides are TGCGCCAGCAGCTTGAGGGGCGGGAGGGCGACGGAGTTCTTC.